These 14 T cell receptor beta chains were sequenced from one sample in a study of blood T cell repertoires in COVID-19. Method: immunoSEQ multiplex PCR; TCRdb's copy keeps in-frame clones and lacks some. The sample carries 17,000 or so clones, roughly nine tenths recorded once. Material: peripheral blood. The source is a human donor in a cohort sampled during active COVID-19.

The V call is TRBV15, the J call TRBJ1-1; D not certain. This CDR3 contains 18 residues. V shed 1 base and J shed 5 bases, with 23 bases lying between them. Germline V gives CDR1 LNHNV, CDR2 YYDKDF (reference sequence). The CDR3 here is CATSRGRESRVFGTEAFF. The CDR3 DNA follows: TGTGCCACCAGCAGAGGAAGGGAATCGAGGGTTTTTGGAACTGAAGCTTTCTTT.

Points on this clone: One end of the junction varies from germline; a read error may be responsible. The rearrangement joins TRBV5-8 to TRBJ2-3; D is possibly TRBD1 (5 bases). Germline lookup yields CDR1 SGHTS and CDR2 YDEGEE. The CDR3 is 12 amino acids. Written as DNA, the CDR3 is TGTGCCAGCAGTCTTAGCACAGGTACGCAGTATTTT. This gives the protein CASSLSTGTQYF.

The V gene is TRBV6-4, the J gene TRBJ1-5; the match to TRBD1 covers 8 bases. The CDR3 runs 15 residues. J was trimmed by 7 bases and V by 7 bases; bases with no gene match: 12. CDR1 and CDR2 (germline): MRHNA, SNTAGT. The CDR3 nucleotides are TGTGCCAGCAATCTGGGAACAGGGGGAGTACAGCCCCAGCATTTT. Amino acids: CASNLGTGGVQPQHF.

As regards this clone: Mismatch with germline at one junction end may stem from a read error. J is TRBJ2-5 and V is TRBV7-7, with D perhaps TRBD2 (6 bases). CDR3 length: 15 amino acids. CDR1 and CDR2 from the germline V gene are SSHAT and FNYEAQ (reference sequence). The CDR3 loop is CASSYGTSYQETQYF. CDR3 coding DNA: TGTGCTAGCAGCTATGGGACTTCGTACCAAGAGACCCAGTACTTC.

This chain uses TRBV7-8 with TRBJ1-2, with D uncertain. The CDR3 consists of 13 residues. Germline lookup yields CDR1 SGHVS and CDR2 FQNEAQ. Trimming removed 4 bases at V and 5 bases at J, with 11 bases between. The CDR3 DNA follows: TGTGCCAGCAGCTCCCGAGGGAGTTATGGCTACACCTTC. Its protein product is CASSSRGSYGYTF.

The chain is built from TRBV12-5 and TRBJ2-7; 8 positions match TRBD2. This CDR3 has 14 amino acids. V trimming: 6 bases; J trimming: 3 bases; junction bases outside the gene matches: 7. Germline-derived CDR1 and CDR2 are LGHNT and FRNRAP. Written as DNA, the CDR3 is TGTGCTAGTGGCCCCGGGACTAGATTCTACGAGCAGTACTTC. Protein product: CASGPGTRFYEQYF.

V is TRBV7-8 and J is TRBJ1-3; no clear D. Germline values: CDR1 SGHVS, CDR2 FQNEAQ. CDR3 length equals 14 residues. Trimming left V 4 bases short and J 3 bases short, with 10 bases between. The CDR3 is CASSSEFYGNTIYF. CDR3 coding DNA: TGTGCCAGCAGCTCCGAGTTTTATGGAAACACCATATATTTT.

The rearrangement uses TRBV14 and TRBJ1-1; 8 bases line up with TRBD1. In germline, CDR1 is SGHDN, CDR2 FVKESK. Trimming removed 1 base from V and 0 bases from J; junction bases left unmatched: 4. This CDR3 has 16 residues. In nucleotides, the CDR3 is TGTGCCAGCAGCCAAGGGACAGGGCCCGTGAACACTGAAGCTTTCTTT. Amino acids: CASSQGTGPVNTEAFF.

V usage is TRBV7-6 and J usage is TRBJ2-7; D may be TRBD2 (7 bases). The CDR3 is made up of 15 amino acids. From germline, CDR1 is SGHVS and CDR2 FNYEAQ. V was clipped by 3 bases and J by 0 bases, with 12 bases between them. CDR3 in DNA: TGTGCCAGCAGCTTGGGGAGGGACACCTCCTACGAGCAGTACTTC. Protein sequence: CASSLGRDTSYEQYF. Full variable domain (missing parts from reference TRBV7-6 and TRBJ2-7): GAGVSQSPRYKVTKRGQDVALRCDPISGHVSLYWYRQALGQGPEFLTYFNYEAQQDKSGLPNDRFSAERPEGSISTLTIQRTEQRDSAMYRCASSLGRDTSYEQYFGPGTRLTVT.

This chain connects TRBV19 to TRBJ2-2; 9 nucleotides line up with TRBD2. There are 16 residues in the CDR3. V trimming: 3 bases; J trimming: 5 bases; junction bases outside the gene matches: 7. Germline loops: CDR1 LNHDA, CDR2 SQIVND (reference sequence). The CDR3 region has the DNA TGTGCCAGTAGTATCGGTAGCGGGAGTTGGACCGGGGAGCTGTTTTTT. It codes for CASSIGSGSWTGELFF.

The rearrangement links TRBV20-1 to TRBJ2-7, with 13 bases matching TRBD2. The CDR3 spans 16 residues. The junction had 8 bases not matched to a gene; V was cut back by 3 bases and J by 3 bases. Germline V gives CDR1 DFQATT, CDR2 SNEGSKA (reference sequence). This chain's CDR3 is CSASPTSGGPFYEQYF. The CDR3 nucleotides are TGCAGTGCTAGTCCGACTAGCGGGGGGCCTTTCTACGAGCAGTACTTC.

The chain couples TRBV5-4 to TRBJ2-1, with a weak D call TRBD1 (5 bases). Germline assignment: CDR1 SGHNT and CDR2 YYREEE (reference sequence). Deletions cut 0 bases from V and 6 bases from J, with 13 bases between. This CDR3 is 15 amino acids long. The DNA of the CDR3 is TGTGCCAGCAGCTTGGGACAGACGGGTCCCAATGAGCAGTTCTTC. Its translation is CASSLGQTGPNEQFF.

The rearrangement uses TRBV29-1 and TRBJ2-1; possible D gene TRBD1, 6 bases. Germline V gene lookup returns CDR1 SQVTM and CDR2 ANQGSEA. The V end was cut by 5 bases, the J end by 8 bases, with 19 bases between. The CDR3 length is 14 residues. Here the CDR3 reads CSVLGARARDEQFF. The CDR3 nucleotides read TGCAGCGTTTTGGGGGCGAGGGCTCGAGATGAGCAGTTCTTC.

This sequence joins TRBV5-1 and TRBJ1-6; 7 bases fit TRBD1. Germline values: CDR1 SGHRS, CDR2 YFSETQ. The CDR3 length is 16 residues. Losses at the gene ends were 4 bases for V and 11 bases for J; bases not matched to a gene: 15. This CDR3 is CASSPEVDRAKAPLHF. The DNA of the CDR3 is TGCGCCAGCAGCCCCGAAGTCGACAGGGCGAAGGCACCCCTCCACTTT.